These 19 T cell receptor beta chains share one sample of origin, sequenced in a study of identifying expanded T cells in peripheral blood. Some clones are missing from TCRdb's copy, which holds only in-frame ones; the method was immunoSEQ multiplex PCR. The sample has about 85,000 clones, roughly 90% seen once; the top ten hold around 2.8%. Sequencing was performed on blood. The receptors derive from a person aged 18 to 75 in good health.

V gene TRBV28 combines with J gene TRBJ2-1; 10 bases line up with TRBD1. The V gene end was trimmed by 5 bases and the J gene end by 3 bases; junction bases not matched to a gene: 4. CDR3 length: 15 residues. Germline-derived CDR1 and CDR2 are MDHEN and SYDVKM. CDR3 sequence: CASSQTGGFYNEQFF. In DNA form, the CDR3 reads TGTGCCAGCAGTCAGACAGGGGGCTTCTACAATGAGCAGTTCTTC.

CDR3 region: CASRAQGTSFYEQYF. The DNA of the CDR3 is TGTGCCAGCAGGGCACAGGGGACGTCATTCTACGAGCAGTACTTC. The V call is TRBV6-1, the J call TRBJ2-7, with 7 bases fitting TRBD1. V was clipped by 6 bases and J by 3 bases; unmatched bases: 11. Germline loops: CDR1 MNHNS, CDR2 SASEGT. The CDR3 length is 15 residues.

The CDR3 spells CASGSFGLADIPYEQYF. The CDR3 DNA follows: TGCGCCAGCGGATCATTTGGACTAGCGGATATACCGTACGAGCAGTACTTC. The chain combines TRBV10-2 with TRBJ2-7; the match to TRBD2 covers 10 bases. V lost 8 bases and J lost 4; bases outside the gene matches: 17. This CDR3 comprises 17 residues. CDR1 and CDR2 (germline): WSHSY, SAAADI.

V usage is TRBV7-8 and J usage is TRBJ2-6; D call uncertain. Trimming pared 2 bases from V and 0 bases from J, leaving 8 bases between. The germline V gene has CDR1 SGHVS and CDR2 FQNEAQ. The CDR3 consists of 16 residues. CDR3 sequence (DNA): TGTGCCAGCAGCTTATACGCCGGCTCTGGGGCCAACGTCCTGACTTTC. This codes for CASSLYAGSGANVLTF. The entire variable domain, with the rest obtained from reference TRBV7-8 and TRBJ2-6, is as follows: GAGVSQSPRYKVAKRGQDVALRCDPISGHVSLFWYQQALGQGPEFLTYFQNEAQLDKSGLPSDRFFAERPEGSVSTLKIQRTQQEDSAVYLCASSLYAGSGANVLTFGAGSRLTVL.

This clone is a singleton in its sample. This chain connects TRBV5-1 to TRBJ2-2; the D gene could be TRBD1 or TRBD2 (5 bases each). Per the germline V gene, CDR1 is SGHRS and CDR2 is YFSETQ. Trimming stripped 3 bases from V and 0 bases from J, with 12 bases between. This CDR3 has 16 residues. The CDR3 coding sequence is TGCGCCAGCAGCTGGACCGGGACGACGAACACCGGGGAGCTGTTTTTT. It yields the protein CASSWTGTTNTGELFF.

This clone was seen only once. This sequence joins TRBV7-2 and TRBJ2-3; 12 nucleotides agree with TRBD2. J lost 4 bases, V lost 5 bases, and 7 bases had no gene match. Germline CDR1 and CDR2: SGHTA and FQGNSA. The CDR3 covers 16 residues. The CDR3 loop is CASSVGLAGKSDTQYF. CDR3 DNA sequence: TGTGCCAGCAGCGTAGGACTAGCGGGAAAGTCAGATACGCAGTATTTT.

The V call is TRBV30, the J call TRBJ1-1; D not resolved. Germline V gene data show CDR1 as GTSNPN and CDR2 as SVGIG (reference sequence). Trimming shortened V by 7 bases and J by 0 bases, and 15 bases separated the two germline ends. The CDR3 length is 14 residues. CDR3 in DNA: TGTGCCTCGGTAAAGGATGGGATGAACACTGAAGCTTTCTTT. Protein: CASVKDGMNTEAFF.

The chain combines TRBV4-3 with TRBJ2-1, with unresolved D. V lost 1 base, J lost 8 bases, and 12 bases lay in between. The germline V gene encodes CDR1 LGHNA and CDR2 YSLEER. The CDR3 has 14 residues. This chain's CDR3 is CASSQVTRADEQFF. The CDR3 nucleotides read TGCGCCAGCAGCCAAGTAACCCGTGCAGATGAGCAGTTCTTC.

The V call is TRBV19, the J call TRBJ2-5, with TRBD1 matching 8 bases. This CDR3 is 14 amino acids long. CDR1 is LNHDA, CDR2 SQIVND, per germline (reference sequence). The V and J ends lost 3 bases and 3 bases, in that order; junction bases with no gene match: 3. The CDR3 protein is CASSMSGGKETQYF. The CDR3 nucleotides read TGTGCCAGTAGTATGTCAGGGGGCAAAGAGACCCAGTACTTC.

The chain couples TRBV6-6 to TRBJ2-1; no firm D call. Trimming pared 6 bases from V and 0 bases from J, leaving 15 bases between. Per the germline V gene, CDR1 is MNHNY and CDR2 is SVGAGI (reference sequence). The CDR3 is made up of 16 amino acids. The DNA of the CDR3 is TGTGCCAGCAGGGGGAAGACTCGAGACTCCTACAATGAGCAGTTCTTC. This translates into CASRGKTRDSYNEQFF.

This chain connects TRBV6-1 to TRBJ1-2, with a weak D call TRBD1 (6 bases). Germline V CDR1 and CDR2: MNHNS, SASEGT. The V end lost 6 bases, the J end lost 7 bases, and 15 bases lay between the germline ends. This CDR3 has 13 amino acids. The CDR3 protein is CASRTLGGGGYTF. DNA of the CDR3: TGTGCCAGCAGGACTCTTGGAGGGGGTGGCTACACCTTC.

V gene TRBV11-3 combines with J gene TRBJ2-5; TRBD1 aligns across 9 bases. Germline CDR1 reads SGHNT; CDR2 reads YENEEA. This CDR3 has 17 amino acids. Trimming cost V 1 base and J 1 base; bases outside gene matches: 7. CDR3 sequence (DNA): TGTGCCAGCAGCTTAGGGACCTCGACAGGGGGCCAAGAGACCCAGTACTTC. Translated: CASSLGTSTGGQETQYF.

This clone showed up just once. The rearrangement joins TRBV6-1 to TRBJ1-5, with a possible D match to TRBD1 (6 bases). This CDR3 is built from 13 residues. The germline V gene encodes CDR1 MNHNS and CDR2 SASEGT. Trimming cost V 5 bases and J 5 bases, with 10 bases left between them. The CDR3 region is CASSPDSYQPQHF. In DNA, the CDR3 is TGTGCCAGCAGTCCGGACAGCTATCAGCCCCAGCATTTT.

The chain couples TRBV5-5 to TRBJ1-5, with 7 bases lining up with TRBD1. The CDR3 is made up of 16 amino acids. The J segment lost 4 bases and the V segment lost 4 bases, leaving 11 bases of the junction unmatched. CDR1 and CDR2 (germline): SGHKS, YYEKEE (reference sequence). CDR3 amino acids: CASSPTGTVANQPQHF. The CDR3 nucleotides read TGTGCCAGCAGCCCCACCGGGACAGTCGCAAATCAGCCCCAGCATTTT.

V gene TRBV29-1 combines with J gene TRBJ2-3; 10 nucleotides match TRBD2. V lost 5 bases to trimming and J lost 4 bases; unmatched junction nucleotides: 6. The germline CDR1 and CDR2 sequences are SQVTM and ANQGSEA. The CDR3 contains 14 residues. The CDR3 region has the DNA TGCAGCGTTACCCTAGCGGGAGAGCCAGATACGCAGTATTTT. It codes for CSVTLAGEPDTQYF.

Written as DNA, the CDR3 is TGCGCCAGCAGCAATGTAGTGGGAGAGACCCAGTACTTC. This gives the protein CASSNVVGETQYF. This chain uses TRBV5-1 with TRBJ2-5; D is unresolved. The V and J ends lost 4 bases and 4 bases respectively, with 11 bases between them. CDR3 length: 13 amino acids. Per the germline V gene, CDR1 is SGHRS and CDR2 is YFSETQ.

This chain joins TRBV2 and TRBJ2-3; D may be TRBD2 (6 bases). Germline V CDR1 and CDR2: SNHLY, FYNNEI. Trimming removed 2 bases from V and 3 bases from J, with 12 bases in between. The CDR3 is made up of 15 amino acids. This chain's CDR3 is CASSERAGSTDTQYF. The CDR3 nucleotides read TGTGCCAGCAGTGAACGGGCGGGAAGTACAGATACGCAGTATTTT.

The chain carries TRBV5-1 and TRBJ2-5; D gene unclear. The CDR3 is made up of 13 amino acids. Germline loops: CDR1 SGHRS, CDR2 YFSETQ. V lost 6 bases and J lost 5, with 14 bases in between. This chain's CDR3 is CASTGLVGETQYF. The CDR3 region has the DNA TGCGCCAGCACCGGTTTGGTGGGCGAGACCCAGTACTTC. The variable domain in full, with the rest retrieved from reference TRBV5-1 and TRBJ2-5, is KAGVTQTPRYLIKTRGQQVTLSCSPISGHRSVSWYQQTPGQGLQFLFEYFSETQRNKGNFPGRFSGRQFSNSRSEMNVSTLELGDSALYLCASTGLVGETQYFGPGTRLLVL.

The V gene is TRBV15, the J gene TRBJ2-3, with a weak D call TRBD2 (6 bases). Germline-derived CDR1 and CDR2 are LNHNV and YYDKDF (reference sequence). Trimming took 1 base from V and 4 from J, leaving 15 bases between them. This CDR3 is 16 amino acids long. The CDR3, as DNA: TGTGCCACCAGCAGAGGAGGCGGGGAAGGATCAGATACGCAGTATTTT. It yields the protein CATSRGGGEGSDTQYF. Full variable domain (rest looked up from reference TRBV15 and TRBJ2-3): DAMVIQNPRYQVTQFGKPVTLSCSQTLNHNVMYWYQQKSSQAPKLLFHYYDKDFNNEADTPDNFQSRRPNTSFCFLDIRSPGLGDTAMYLCATSRGGGEGSDTQYFGPGTRLTVL.